This T cell receptor beta chain originates from a study of blood T cell repertoires in COVID-19. Study summary: Material from acute and convalescent COVID-19 was sourced from the United States, Italy and Spain. PBMCs, B-cell-depleted T cells, or T cells were the source of the cDNA or gDNA that made up the material.

Unmatched junction bases numbered 7, after V lost 7 bases and J lost 9 bases. The germline gives CDR1 MNHEY, CDR2 SVGAGI. CDR3 size: 13 residues. Authors' analysis steps: Researchers report that nucleated cell counts were estimated from reference gene primer amplification. Repertoires were generated with immunoSEQ multiplex PCR, while TCRdb's copy carries only in-frame clones and drops some. V, J and clone size are taken as reported in that table, and D and trimming were inferred from the DNA itself. There are fewer than 35,000 clones in the sample; 89% occur only once, and 28% lies in the top ten. The sequence was collected from a man at least 80 years old with acute or convalescent COVID-19. This sequence joins TRBV6-5 and TRBJ2-1, with 9 bases fitting TRBD2. Sequencing was performed on peripheral blood. The CDR3 sequence is CASTRREGGEQFF. For the CDR3, the DNA is TGTGCCAGCACGCGGCGGGAGGGGGGTGAGCAGTTCTTC.